The present TCR beta chain was sequenced within a study of shared clonotypes between healthy human individuals. Overall study results and limits: Donor clonotype sharing was expected to depend on sequencing depth.

CDR1 is SGHTS and CDR2 is YDEGEE in the germline V gene. The CDR3 is made up of 13 amino acids. V was trimmed by 1 base and J by 8 bases, leaving 7 bases between them. Sequencing on ten immunoSEQ deep assay plates was performed for unsorted PBMC DNA. Clones were sequenced by immunoSEQ multiplex PCR, and TCRdb holds only the in-frame ones, with some missing. The data show about 520,000 clones, more than 75% seen once. Worth noting for this clone: Its antigen is as yet unknown.

This rearrangement joins TRBV5-8 to TRBJ1-6; D gene uncertain. Sequences were obtained from PBMCs. The receptor was derived from a middle-aged woman in good health. Some clones in this sample may be carry-over from other donors' samples. The CDR3 loop reads CASSLNRDSPLHF. The CDR3, as DNA: TGTGCCAGCAGCTTGAACCGCGATTCACCCCTCCACTTT. Full variable domain (outside the CDR3, taken from reference TRBV5-8 and TRBJ1-6): EAGVTQSPTHLIKTRGQQATLRCSPISGHTSVYWYQQALGLGLQFLLWYDEGEERNRGNFPPRFSGRQFPNYSSELNVNALELEDSALYLCASSLNRDSPLHFGNGTRLTVT.